This is a list of T cell receptor beta chains from one sample in a study of T cells in Graves' hyperthyroidism and ophthalmopathy. TCRdb re-derived calls from the multiplex PCR reads in MiXCR, one entry per CDR3 protein. The table records about 350,000 distinct CDR3 sequences, roughly 13% of them present only once. Sequences were obtained from blood. All receptors derive from a woman in her 30s with Graves' hyperthyroidism. CDR3s include the opening cysteine and the closing phenylalanine or tryptophan. Each record gives: J gene, V gene, D gene, clone size, CDR3 protein, CDR3 DNA. D genes are given only for firm matches. Size is omitted from some rows. Given values are once, few, many or a class for expanded clones.

J: TRBJ2-7
V: TRBV27
D: NA
size: many
CDR3: CAGHRPCQHEQYF
DNA: TGTGCCGGCCACCGGCCCTGTCAACACGAGCAGTACTTC

J: TRBJ2-5
V: TRBV6-2/TRBV6-3
D: NA
size: many
CDR3: CASSYVVYQETQYF
DNA: TGTGCCAGCAGTTATGTGGTGTACCAAGAGACCCAGTACTTC

J: TRBJ2-3
V: TRBV3-1
D: NA
size: many
CDR3: CASSQESYSTDTQYF
DNA: TGTGCCAGCAGCCAAGAATCGTATAGCACAGATACGCAGTATTTT

J: TRBJ2-7
V: TRBV20-1
D: TRBD2
size: many
CDR3: CSASSLAGGEQYF
DNA: TGCAGTGCTAGTAGTCTAGCGGGTGGCGAGCAGTACTTC

J: TRBJ2-1
V: TRBV7-3
D: NA
size: few
CDR3: CASSLNVANEQFF
DNA: TGTGCCAGCAGCTTAAACGTCGCCAATGAGCAGTTCTTC

J: TRBJ2-1
V: TRBV5-1
D: TRBD1
size: NA
CDR3: CASSSRTGSVLGEQFF
DNA: TGCGCCAGCAGCTCCCGGACAGGGAGCGTCTTAGGTGAGCAGTTCTTC

J: TRBJ2-5
V: TRBV28
D: NA
size: many
CDR3: CASGKEQETQYF
DNA: TGTGCGAGCGGAAAGGAACAAGAGACCCAGTACTTC

J: TRBJ2-5
V: TRBV11-1
D: NA
size: NA
CDR3: CASSFATEQETQYF
DNA: TGTGCCAGCAGCTTCGCGACAGAACAAGAGACCCAGTACTTC

J: TRBJ1-6
V: TRBV25-1
D: NA
size: NA
CDR3: CASSETGNNSPLHF
DNA: TGTGCCAGCAGTGAAACTGGGAATAATTCACCCCTCCACTTT

J: TRBJ2-1
V: TRBV7-6
D: NA
size: many
CDR3: CASSLDPGQPTNNEQFF
DNA: TGTGCCAGCAGCTTAGACCCCGGACAGCCAACGAACAATGAGCAGTTCTTC

J: TRBJ2-1
V: TRBV10-3
D: NA
size: many
CDR3: CATASDPSYNEQFF
DNA: TGTGCCACCGCTAGCGACCCCTCCTACAATGAGCAGTTCTTC

J: TRBJ2-7
V: TRBV3-1
D: TRBD1
size: few
CDR3: CASSQGDRIYEQYF
DNA: TGTGCCAGCAGCCAAGGGGACAGGATCTACGAGCAGTACTTC

J: TRBJ1-2
V: TRBV19
D: NA
size: few
CDR3: CASSKALENYGYTF
DNA: TGTGCCAGTAGTAAGGCGTTGGAGAACTATGGCTACACCTTC

J: TRBJ1-1
V: TRBV7-9
D: NA
size: few
CDR3: CASSRQRAFF
DNA: TGTGCCAGCAGCCGCCAGAGAGCTTTCTTT

J: TRBJ1-1
V: TRBV28
D: NA
size: many
CDR3: CASSPAVGQLNTEAFF
DNA: TGTGCCAGCTCGCCCGCCGTGGGGCAGTTGAACACTGAAGCTTTCTTT

J: TRBJ2-5
V: TRBV12-3/TRBV12-4
D: TRBD1
size: many
CDR3: CASGQTPTGRKETQYF
DNA: TGTGCCAGCGGCCAAACTCCGACAGGGCGAAAAGAGACCCAGTACTTC

J: TRBJ2-7
V: TRBV7-2
D: TRBD2
size: many
CDR3: CASSLVGGRDEQYF
DNA: TGTGCCAGCAGCTTAGTTGGCGGGAGAGACGAGCAGTACTTC

J: TRBJ1-1
V: TRBV10-3
D: NA
size: many
CDR3: CAISQKGVGTEAFF
DNA: TGTGCCATCAGTCAAAAGGGGGTCGGCACTGAAGCTTTCTTT

J: TRBJ2-5
V: TRBV20-1
D: NA
size: many
CDR3: CSAARLGETQYF
DNA: TGCAGTGCTGCTCGACTAGGCGAGACCCAGTACTTC

J: TRBJ1-1
V: TRBV7-2
D: TRBD1
size: NA
CDR3: CASSPGQGAITEAFF
DNA: TGTGCCAGCAGCCCGGGACAGGGGGCGATCACTGAAGCTTTCTTT

J: TRBJ2-5
V: TRBV12-3/TRBV12-4
D: NA
size: many
CDR3: CASSPTRQETQYF
DNA: TGTGCCAGCAGCCCAACACGACAAGAGACCCAGTACTTC

J: TRBJ1-2
V: TRBV6-1
D: TRBD1
size: many
CDR3: CASRTGNGYTF
DNA: TGTGCCAGCAGGACAGGGAATGGCTACACCTTC

J: TRBJ2-1
V: TRBV24-1
D: NA
size: few
CDR3: CATSDGQEQFF
DNA: TGTGCCACCAGTGACGGACAAGAGCAGTTCTTC

J: TRBJ1-1
V: TRBV20-1
D: NA
size: many
CDR3: CSASSLVGGGTARAFF
DNA: TGCAGTGCTAGTAGTTTAGTTGGTGGAGGGACCGCCCGAGCTTTCTTT

J: TRBJ1-6
V: TRBV27
D: NA
size: NA
CDR3: CASSFRAGLGSPLHF
DNA: TGTGCCAGCAGTTTCAGGGCAGGGCTTGGGTCACCCCTCCACTTT

J: TRBJ1-2
V: TRBV27
D: TRBD1
size: many
CDR3: CASSSQTGGVFGYTF
DNA: TGTGCCAGCAGTTCACAGACAGGGGGCGTTTTTGGCTACACCTTC

J: TRBJ2-3
V: TRBV12-3/TRBV12-4
D: TRBD2
size: many
CDR3: CASSLLAGPTDTQYF
DNA: TGTGCCAGCAGTTTGCTAGCGGGACCCACAGATACGCAGTATTTT

J: TRBJ2-4
V: TRBV2
D: TRBD2
size: many
CDR3: CASSEGAIIAGGDQYF
DNA: TGTGCCAGCAGTGAAGGGGCTATTATAGCGGGAGGAGATCAGTACTTC

J: TRBJ2-3
V: TRBV15
D: NA
size: few
CDR3: CATEGWEGTTDTQYF
DNA: TGTGCCACCGAGGGATGGGAAGGGACCACAGATACGCAGTATTTT

J: TRBJ2-1
V: TRBV29-1
D: NA
size: few
CDR3: CSVDSREQFF
DNA: TGCAGCGTTGATTCCCGTGAGCAGTTCTTC

J: TRBJ2-3
V: TRBV2
D: NA
size: many
CDR3: CASSWGPPNTDTQYF
DNA: TGTGCCAGCAGTTGGGGGCCCCCCAACACAGATACGCAGTATTTT